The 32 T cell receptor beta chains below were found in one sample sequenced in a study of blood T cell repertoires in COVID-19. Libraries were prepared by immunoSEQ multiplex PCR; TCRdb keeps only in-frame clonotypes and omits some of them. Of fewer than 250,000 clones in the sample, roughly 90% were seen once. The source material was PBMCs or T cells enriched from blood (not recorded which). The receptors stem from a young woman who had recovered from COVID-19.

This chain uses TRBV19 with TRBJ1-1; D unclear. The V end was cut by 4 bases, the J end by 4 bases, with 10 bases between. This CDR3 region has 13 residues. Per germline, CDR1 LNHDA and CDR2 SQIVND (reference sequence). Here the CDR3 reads CASSTELSTEAFF. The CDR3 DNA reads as TGTGCCAGTAGTACCGAGTTGAGCACTGAAGCTTTCTTT.

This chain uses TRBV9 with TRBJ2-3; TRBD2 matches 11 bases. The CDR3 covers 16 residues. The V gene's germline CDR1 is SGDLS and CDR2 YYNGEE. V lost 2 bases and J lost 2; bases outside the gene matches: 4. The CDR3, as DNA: TGTGCCAGCAGCGTTTCTAGCGGGGGGATCACAGATACGCAGTATTTT. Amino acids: CASSVSSGGITDTQYF.

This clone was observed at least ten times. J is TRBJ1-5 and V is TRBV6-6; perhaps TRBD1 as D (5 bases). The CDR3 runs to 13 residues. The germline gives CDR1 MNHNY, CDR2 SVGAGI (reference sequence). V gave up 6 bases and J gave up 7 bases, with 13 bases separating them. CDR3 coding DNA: TGTGCCAGCAGCCAGGGTTTCGAACAGCCCCAGCATTTT. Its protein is CASSQGFEQPQHF.

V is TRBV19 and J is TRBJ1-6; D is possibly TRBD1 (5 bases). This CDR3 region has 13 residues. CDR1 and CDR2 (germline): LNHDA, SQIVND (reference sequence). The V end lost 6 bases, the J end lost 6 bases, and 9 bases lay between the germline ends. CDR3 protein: CASSLTANSPLHF. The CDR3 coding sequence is TGTGCCAGTAGCCTGACAGCTAATTCACCCCTCCACTTT.

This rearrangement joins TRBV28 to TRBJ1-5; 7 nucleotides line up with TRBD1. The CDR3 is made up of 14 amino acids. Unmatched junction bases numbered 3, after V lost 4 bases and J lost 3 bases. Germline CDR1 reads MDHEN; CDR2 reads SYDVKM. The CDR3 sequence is CASSSDRVNQPQHF. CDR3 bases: TGTGCCAGCAGTTCCGACAGGGTCAATCAGCCCCAGCATTTT.

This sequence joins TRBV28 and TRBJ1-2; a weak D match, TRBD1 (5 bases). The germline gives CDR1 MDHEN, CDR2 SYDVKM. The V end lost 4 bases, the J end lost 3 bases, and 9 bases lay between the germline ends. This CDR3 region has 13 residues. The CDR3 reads CASSSRQYYGYTF. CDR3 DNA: TGTGCCAGCAGTTCCCGACAGTACTATGGCTACACCTTC.

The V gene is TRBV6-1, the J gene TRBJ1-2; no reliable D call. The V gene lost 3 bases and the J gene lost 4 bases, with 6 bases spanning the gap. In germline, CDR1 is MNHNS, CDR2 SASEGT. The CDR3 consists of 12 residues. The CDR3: CASSDDIYGYTF. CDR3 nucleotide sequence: TGTGCCAGCAGTGACGACATCTATGGCTACACCTTC.

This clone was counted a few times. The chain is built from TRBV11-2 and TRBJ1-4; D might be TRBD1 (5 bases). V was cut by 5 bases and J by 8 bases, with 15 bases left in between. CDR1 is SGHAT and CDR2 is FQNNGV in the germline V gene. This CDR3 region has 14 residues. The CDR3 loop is CASSLVGGTEKLFF. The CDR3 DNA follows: TGTGCCAGCAGCCTAGTTGGGGGGACGGAAAAACTGTTTTTT.

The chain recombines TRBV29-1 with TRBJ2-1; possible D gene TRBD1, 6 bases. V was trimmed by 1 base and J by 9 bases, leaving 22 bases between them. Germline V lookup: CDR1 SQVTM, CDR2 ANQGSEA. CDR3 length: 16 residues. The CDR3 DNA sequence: TGCAGCGTTGAAGCCTTGGGCGGCAGGGGACGTGGTGAGCAGTTCTTC. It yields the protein CSVEALGGRGRGEQFF.

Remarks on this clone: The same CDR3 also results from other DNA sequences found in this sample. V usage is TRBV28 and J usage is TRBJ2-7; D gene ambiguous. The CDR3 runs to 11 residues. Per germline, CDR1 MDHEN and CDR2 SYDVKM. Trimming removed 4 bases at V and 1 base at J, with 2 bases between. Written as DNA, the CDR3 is TGTGCCAGCAGTTCGTCCTACGAGCAGTACTTC. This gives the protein CASSSSYEQYF. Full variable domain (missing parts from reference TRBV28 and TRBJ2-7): DVKVTQSSRYLVKRTGEKVFLECVQDMDHENMFWYRQDPGLGLRLIYFSYDVKMKEKGDIPEGYSVSREKKERFSLILESASTNQTSMYLCASSSSYEQYFGPGTRLTVT.

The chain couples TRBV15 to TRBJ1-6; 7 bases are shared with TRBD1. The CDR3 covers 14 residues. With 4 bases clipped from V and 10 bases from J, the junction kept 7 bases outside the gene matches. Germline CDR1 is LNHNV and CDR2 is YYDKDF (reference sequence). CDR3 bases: TGTGCCACCAGCACGACAGGGAAGGACTCACCCCTCCACTTT. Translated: CATSTTGKDSPLHF.

The CDR3 DNA is TGTGCCAGCAGCGGGGACAGGGAGGTCAATGAGCAGTTCTTC. It codes for CASSGDREVNEQFF. This chain links TRBV11-2 with TRBJ2-1; 9 bases are a match to TRBD1. The germline CDR1 and CDR2 sequences are SGHAT and FQNNGV. The CDR3 is made up of 14 amino acids. The V and J ends lost 5 bases and 6 bases, in that order; junction bases with no gene match: 5. The entire variable domain, with the rest obtained from reference TRBV11-2 and TRBJ2-1, is as follows: EAGVAQSPRYKIIEKRQSVAFWCNPISGHATLYWYQQILGQGPKLLIQFQNNGVVDDSQLPKDRFSAERLKGVDSTLKIQPAKLEDSAVYLCASSGDREVNEQFFGPGTRLTVL.

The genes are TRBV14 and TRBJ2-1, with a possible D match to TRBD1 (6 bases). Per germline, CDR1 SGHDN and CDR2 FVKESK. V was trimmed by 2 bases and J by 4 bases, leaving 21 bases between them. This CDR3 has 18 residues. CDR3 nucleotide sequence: TGTGCCAGCAGCCAAAGAAAGCCGACAGGAGATCTTTACAATGAGCAGTTCTTC. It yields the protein CASSQRKPTGDLYNEQFF.

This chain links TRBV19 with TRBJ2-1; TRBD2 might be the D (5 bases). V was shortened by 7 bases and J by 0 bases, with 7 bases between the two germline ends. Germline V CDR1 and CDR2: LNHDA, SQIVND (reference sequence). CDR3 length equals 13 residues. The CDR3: CASTGISYNEQFF. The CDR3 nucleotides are TGTGCCAGTACCGGGATCTCCTACAATGAGCAGTTCTTC.

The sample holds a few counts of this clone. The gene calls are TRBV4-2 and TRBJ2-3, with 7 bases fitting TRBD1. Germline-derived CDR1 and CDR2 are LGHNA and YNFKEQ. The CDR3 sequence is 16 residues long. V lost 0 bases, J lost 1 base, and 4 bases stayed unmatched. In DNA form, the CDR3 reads TGTGCCAGCAGCCAAGATATTACAGGGGGCACAGATACGCAGTATTTT. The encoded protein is CASSQDITGGTDTQYF.

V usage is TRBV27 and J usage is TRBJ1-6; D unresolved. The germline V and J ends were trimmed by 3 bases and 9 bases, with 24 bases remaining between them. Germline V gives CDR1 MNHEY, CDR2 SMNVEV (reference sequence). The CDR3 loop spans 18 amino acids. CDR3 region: CASSFGTPFSGSGSPLHF. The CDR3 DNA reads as TGTGCCAGCAGTTTTGGTACGCCCTTCTCCGGGAGCGGTTCACCCCTCCACTTT.

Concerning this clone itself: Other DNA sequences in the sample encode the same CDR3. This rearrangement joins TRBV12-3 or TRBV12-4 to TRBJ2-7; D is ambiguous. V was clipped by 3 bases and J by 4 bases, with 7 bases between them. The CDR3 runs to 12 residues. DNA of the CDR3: TGTGCCAGCAGTTTTCCCAGATACGAGCAGTACTTC. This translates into CASSFPRYEQYF.

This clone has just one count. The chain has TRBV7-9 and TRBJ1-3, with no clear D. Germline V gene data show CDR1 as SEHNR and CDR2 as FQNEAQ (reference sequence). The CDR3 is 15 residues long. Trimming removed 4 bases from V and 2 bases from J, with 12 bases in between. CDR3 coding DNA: TGTGCCAGCAGCTCCTCCACCGGTCCTGGAAACACCATATATTTT. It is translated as CASSSSTGPGNTIYF. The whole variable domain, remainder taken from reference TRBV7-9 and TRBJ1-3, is DTGVSQNPRHKITKRGQNVTFRCDPISEHNRLYWYRQTLGQGPEFLTYFQNEAQLEKSRLLSDRFSAERPKGSFSTLEIQRTEQGDSAMYLCASSSSTGPGNTIYFGEGSWLTVV.

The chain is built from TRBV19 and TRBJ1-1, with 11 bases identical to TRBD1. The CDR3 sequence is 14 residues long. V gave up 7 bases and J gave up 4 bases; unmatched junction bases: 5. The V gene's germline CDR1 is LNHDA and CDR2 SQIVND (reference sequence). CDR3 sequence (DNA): TGTGCCAGTATCTTAGGACAGGGGGCCACTGAAGCTTTCTTT. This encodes CASILGQGATEAFF.

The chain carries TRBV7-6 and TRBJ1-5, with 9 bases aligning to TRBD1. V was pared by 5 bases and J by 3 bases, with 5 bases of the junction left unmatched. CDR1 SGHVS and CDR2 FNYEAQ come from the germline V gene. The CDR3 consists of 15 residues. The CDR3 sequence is CASSAGTGNNQPQHF. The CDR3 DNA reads TGTGCCAGCAGCGCCGGGACAGGGAACAATCAGCCCCAGCATTTT.

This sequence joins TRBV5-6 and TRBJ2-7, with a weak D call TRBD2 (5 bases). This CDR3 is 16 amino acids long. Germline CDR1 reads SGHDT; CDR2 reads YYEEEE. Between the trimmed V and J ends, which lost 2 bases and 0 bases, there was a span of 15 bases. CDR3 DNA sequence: TGTGCCAGCAGCTTCGGAGGTGGCAGTCACTCCTACGAGCAGTACTTC. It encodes CASSFGGGSHSYEQYF.

The CDR3 reads CASSPRDTETKTQYF. CDR3 sequence (DNA): TGTGCCAGCAGCCCCCGGGACACCGAAACGAAGACCCAGTACTTC. The chain combines TRBV7-9 with TRBJ2-5, with TRBD1 as a possible D gene (6 bases). Germline V CDR1 and CDR2: SEHNR, FQNEAQ (reference sequence). Trimming took 5 bases from V and 6 from J, leaving 19 bases between them. The CDR3 has 15 amino acids.

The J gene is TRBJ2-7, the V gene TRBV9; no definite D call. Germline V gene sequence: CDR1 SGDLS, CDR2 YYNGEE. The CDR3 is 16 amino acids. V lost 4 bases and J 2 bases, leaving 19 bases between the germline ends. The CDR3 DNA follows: TGTGCCAGCAGCCCTATTCCTCGACATGCCCCCTACGAGCAGTACTTC. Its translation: CASSPIPRHAPYEQYF. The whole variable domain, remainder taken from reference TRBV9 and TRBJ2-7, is DSGVTQTPKHLITATGQRVTLRCSPRSGDLSVYWYQQSLDQGLQFLIQYYNGEERAKGNILERFSAQQFPDLHSELNLSSLELGDSALYFCASSPIPRHAPYEQYFGPGTRLTVT.

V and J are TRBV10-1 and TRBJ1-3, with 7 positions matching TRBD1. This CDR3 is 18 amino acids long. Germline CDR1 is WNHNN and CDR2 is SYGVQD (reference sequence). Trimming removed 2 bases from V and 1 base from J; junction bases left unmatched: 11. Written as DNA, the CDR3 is TGCGCCAGCAGTGAGCCTATTACAGGGGTTGAGTCTGGAAACACCATATATTTT. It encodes CASSEPITGVESGNTIYF.

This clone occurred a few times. Written as DNA, the CDR3 is TGTGCCACCAAGCCACCGACAGGAAACTATGGCTACACCTTC. Protein: CATKPPTGNYGYTF. The chain joins TRBV3-1 (or the pseudogene TRBV3-2) to TRBJ1-2, with D possibly matching TRBD1 (6 bases). The CDR3 extends over 14 amino acids. The V gene lost 10 bases and the J gene lost 2 bases, with 17 bases spanning the gap. CDR1 is LGHDT, CDR2 YNNKEL, per germline (reference sequence).

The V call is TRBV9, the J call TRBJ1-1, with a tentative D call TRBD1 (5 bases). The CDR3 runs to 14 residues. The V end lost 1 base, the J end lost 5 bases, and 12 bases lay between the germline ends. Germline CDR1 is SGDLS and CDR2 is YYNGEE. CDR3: CASSVKGGGTEAFF. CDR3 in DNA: TGTGCCAGCAGCGTAAAGGGTGGGGGGACTGAAGCTTTCTTT.

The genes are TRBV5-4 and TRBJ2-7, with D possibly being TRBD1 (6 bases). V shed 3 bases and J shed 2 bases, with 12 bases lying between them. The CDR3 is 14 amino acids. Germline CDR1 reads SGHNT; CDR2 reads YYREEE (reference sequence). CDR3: CASSWDKGAYEQYF. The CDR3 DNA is TGTGCCAGCAGCTGGGACAAAGGGGCCTACGAGCAGTACTTC.

The CDR3 protein is CASSSGTSGGETQYF. CDR3 DNA: TGTGCCAGCAGCTCCGGGACTAGCGGGGGTGAGACCCAGTACTTC. J is TRBJ2-5 and V is TRBV6-5; 14 positions agree with TRBD2. Germline CDR1 MNHEY, CDR2 SVGAGI. CDR3 size: 15 residues. V shed 6 bases and J 5 bases; nucleotides not matched to a gene: 5.

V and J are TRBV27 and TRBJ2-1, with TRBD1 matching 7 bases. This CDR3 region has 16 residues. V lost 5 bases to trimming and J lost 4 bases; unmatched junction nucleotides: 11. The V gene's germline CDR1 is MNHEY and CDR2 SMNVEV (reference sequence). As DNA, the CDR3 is TGTGCCAGCAGTCATGGGACAGCTACCTATTACAATGAGCAGTTCTTC. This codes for CASSHGTATYYNEQFF.

Written as DNA, the CDR3 is TGCGCCAGCAGCCAAGATTGGCGGAATGAGCAGTTCTTC. Encoded protein: CASSQDWRNEQFF. The J gene is TRBJ2-1, the V gene TRBV4-1; D not certain. V shed 0 bases and J shed 7 bases, with 7 bases lying between them. The CDR3 runs 13 residues. Germline CDR1 is MGHRA and CDR2 is YSYEKL.

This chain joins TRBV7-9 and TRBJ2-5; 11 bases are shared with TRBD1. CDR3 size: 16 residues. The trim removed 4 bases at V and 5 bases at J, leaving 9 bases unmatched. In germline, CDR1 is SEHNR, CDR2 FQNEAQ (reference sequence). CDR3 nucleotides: TGTGCCAGCAGCTCAGGTCCCGGGACAGGGGGGGAGACCCAGTACTTC. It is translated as CASSSGPGTGGETQYF.

Written as DNA, the CDR3 is TGTGCCAGCAGCTCGGGGACAGGGGGTGGCAATCAGCCCCAGCATTTT. It codes for CASSSGTGGGNQPQHF. The chain carries TRBV7-9 and TRBJ1-5, with TRBD1 identical over 11 bases. The CDR3 consists of 16 residues. The V segment lost 4 bases and the J segment 2 bases; nucleotides outside the gene matches: 4. CDR1 is SEHNR, CDR2 FQNEAQ, per germline (reference sequence).